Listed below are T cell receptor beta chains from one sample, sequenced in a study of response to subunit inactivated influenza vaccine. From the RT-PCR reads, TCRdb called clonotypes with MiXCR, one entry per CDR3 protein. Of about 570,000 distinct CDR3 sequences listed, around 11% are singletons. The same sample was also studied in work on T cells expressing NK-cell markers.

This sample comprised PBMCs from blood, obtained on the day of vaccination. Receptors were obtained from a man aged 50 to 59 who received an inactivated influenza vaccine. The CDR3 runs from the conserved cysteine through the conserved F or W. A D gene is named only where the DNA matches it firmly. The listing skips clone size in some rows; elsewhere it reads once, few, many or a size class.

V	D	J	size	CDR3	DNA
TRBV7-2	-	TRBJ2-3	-	CASFTRTSMADTQYF	TGTGCCAGCTTTACCCGTACTAGTATGGCAGATACGCAGTATTTT
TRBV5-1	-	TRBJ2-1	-	CASSLGQNVNEQFF	TGCGCCAGCAGCTTGGGACAGAATGTCAATGAGCAGTTCTTC
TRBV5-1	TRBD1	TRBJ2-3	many	CASSFLQGALSDTDTQYF	TGCGCCAGCAGCTTTCTACAGGGGGCGCTTTCCGACACAGATACGCAGTATTTT
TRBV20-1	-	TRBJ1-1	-	CGGWDTEAFF	TGCGGGGGGTGGGACACTGAAGCTTTCTTT
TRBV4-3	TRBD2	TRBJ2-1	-	CASSPVGLADEQFF	TGCGCCAGCAGCCCGGTCGGACTAGCGGACGAGCAGTTCTTC
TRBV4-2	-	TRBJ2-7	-	CASSQGRAYEQYF	TGTGCCAGCAGCCAAGGACGGGCCTACGAGCAGTACTTC
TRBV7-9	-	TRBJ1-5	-	CASSRGDPRNQPQHF	TGTGCCAGCAGTCGAGGGGACCCGCGCAATCAGCCCCAGCATTTT
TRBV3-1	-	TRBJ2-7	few	CASSLTAKSSYEQYF	TGTGCCAGCAGCCTGACCGCAAAGAGCTCCTACGAGCAGTACTTC
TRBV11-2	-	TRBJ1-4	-	CASSLITGTGHDEKLFF	TGTGCCAGCAGCTTAATAACAGGGACTGGTCACGATGAAAAACTGTTTTTT
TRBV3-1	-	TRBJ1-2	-	CASSLRAYRVGYTF	TGTGCCAGCAGCCTCCGAGCATACAGGGTCGGCTACACCTTC
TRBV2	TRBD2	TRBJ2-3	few	CASSEAYGTRDTDTQYF	TGTGCCAGCAGTGAAGCGTATGGGACTAGAGATACAGATACGCAGTATTTT
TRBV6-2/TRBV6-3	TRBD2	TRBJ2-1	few	CASSPLGLDSYNEQFF	TGTGCCAGCAGCCCGCTGGGACTAGATTCCTACAATGAGCAGTTCTTC
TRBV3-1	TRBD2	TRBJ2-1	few	CASSLDTGTSSYNEQFF	TGTGCCAGCAGCCTTGACACCGGGACTAGTTCCTACAATGAGCAGTTCTTC
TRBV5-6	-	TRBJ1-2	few	CASRRARVGGYTF	TGTGCCAGCAGGCGGGCCAGGGTCGGTGGCTACACCTTC
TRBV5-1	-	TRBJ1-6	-	CASSPLGKQDNSPLHF	TGCGCCAGCAGCCCCCTCGGGAAGCAGGATAATTCACCCCTCCACTTT
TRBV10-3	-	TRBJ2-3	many	CAISESGLGRTDTQYF	TGTGCCATCAGTGAGTCCGGGCTGGGGCGCACAGATACGCAGTATTTT
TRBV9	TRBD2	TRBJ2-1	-	CASSVELAGNYNEQFF	TGTGCCAGCAGCGTAGAACTAGCGGGGAATTACAATGAGCAGTTCTTC
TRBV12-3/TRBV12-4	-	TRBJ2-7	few	CASSLGGVSSYEQYF	TGTGCCAGCAGTTTAGGCGGCGTAAGCTCCTACGAGCAGTACTTC
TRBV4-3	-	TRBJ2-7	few	CASSQDVWGASYEQYF	TGCGCCAGCAGCCAAGATGTGTGGGGGGCCAGTTACGAGCAGTACTTC
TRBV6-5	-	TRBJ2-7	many	CASSLLSTDVAYEQYF	TGTGCCAGCAGTCTACTTTCGACCGACGTCGCCTACGAGCAGTACTTC
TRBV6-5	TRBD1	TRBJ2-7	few	CASSYVRQGYEQYF	TGTGCCAGCAGTTACGTGAGACAGGGCTACGAGCAGTACTTC
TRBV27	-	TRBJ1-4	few	CASSYPTESTNEKLFF	TGTGCCAGCAGTTACCCGACAGAGTCAACTAATGAAAAACTGTTTTTT
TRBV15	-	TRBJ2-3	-	CATSRDFGFSTDTQYF	TGTGCCACCAGCAGAGATTTCGGATTCAGCACAGATACGCAGTATTTT
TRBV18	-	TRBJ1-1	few	CASSPTGSNLNTEAFF	TGTGCCAGCTCACCAACAGGAAGCAATCTGAACACTGAAGCTTTCTTT
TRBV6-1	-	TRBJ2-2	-	CASSPRWAGELFF	TGTGCCAGCAGCCCTAGATGGGCCGGGGAGCTGTTTTTT
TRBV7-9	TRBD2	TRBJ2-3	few	CASSSLGGPADTQYF	TGTGCCAGCAGCTCACTGGGAGGGCCTGCAGATACGCAGTATTTT
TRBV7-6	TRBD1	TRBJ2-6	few	CASSLDNRQGAGANVLTF	TGTGCCAGCAGCTTAGATAATCGACAGGGAGCTGGGGCCAACGTCCTGACTTTC
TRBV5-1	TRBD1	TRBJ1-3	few	CASSLGQPYSGNTIYF	TGCGCCAGCAGCCTGGGACAGCCTTACTCTGGAAACACCATATATTTT
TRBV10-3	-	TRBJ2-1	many	CAISTPGVRQNEQFF	TGTGCCATCAGTACCCCGGGGGTACGTCAAAATGAGCAGTTCTTC